Shown below are 26 T cell receptor beta chains from a single sample sequenced in a study of blood T cell repertoires in COVID-19. Libraries were prepared by immunoSEQ multiplex PCR; TCRdb keeps only in-frame clonotypes and omits some of them. The repertoire holds about 150,000 clones, with 83% as singletons. The specimen sequenced was peripheral blood. These receptors all stem from an elderly woman with acute or convalescent COVID-19.

CDR3 protein: CASSVEAERVNTEAFF. As DNA, the CDR3 is TGTGCCAGCAGCGTAGAGGCCGAGCGCGTGAACACTGAAGCTTTCTTT. The chain has TRBV9 and TRBJ1-1; no reliable D call. CDR1 and CDR2 (germline): SGDLS, YYNGEE. The CDR3 has 16 residues. V lost 0 bases to trimming and J lost 0 bases, with 12 bases between them. The whole variable domain, remainder taken from reference TRBV9 and TRBJ1-1, is DSGVTQTPKHLITATGQRVTLRCSPRSGDLSVYWYQQSLDQGLQFLIQYYNGEERAKGNILERFSAQQFPDLHSELNLSSLELGDSALYFCASSVEAERVNTEAFFGQGTRLTVV.

The chain combines TRBV19 with TRBJ2-3, with 7 bases lining up with TRBD2. The CDR3 is made up of 15 amino acids. Germline CDR1 reads LNHDA; CDR2 reads SQIVND (reference sequence). Germline trimming cut 5 bases from V and 8 bases from J; bases unmatched to any gene: 13. The CDR3, as DNA: TGTGCCAGTAGTGTACCCGGAACGGCGGGGGTTACGCAGTATTTT. Its translation is CASSVPGTAGVTQYF. Supplemented by reference TRBV19 and TRBJ2-3, the full variable domain reads DGGITQSPKYLFRKEGQNVTLSCEQNLNHDAMYWYRQDPGQGLRLIYYSQIVNDFQKGDIAEGYSVSREKKESFPLTVTSAQKNPTAFYLCASSVPGTAGVTQYFGPGTRLTVL.

There are a few counts of this clone. The rearrangement joins TRBV18 to TRBJ1-1, with 9 bases identical to TRBD1. Losses at the gene ends were 0 bases for V and 6 bases for J; bases not matched to a gene: 5. Germline V gives CDR1 KGHSH, CDR2 LQKENI. The CDR3 contains 15 residues. The CDR3 region is CASSPPNRGRAEAFF. Here the CDR3 DNA reads TGTGCCAGCTCACCACCGAACAGGGGGCGAGCTGAAGCTTTCTTT.

The V and J genes are TRBV29-1 and TRBJ2-3; 10 bases align to TRBD2. The germline V gene has CDR1 SQVTM and CDR2 ANQGSEA. V trimming: 2 bases; J trimming: 3 bases; junction bases outside the gene matches: 8. The CDR3 covers 16 residues. CDR3 coding DNA: TGCAGCGTTGAAAGTGTAGCGGGAGGCGGTACAGATACGCAGTATTTT. Residues: CSVESVAGGGTDTQYF.

The genes are TRBV7-2 and TRBJ2-3; D call uncertain. Germline V CDR1 and CDR2: SGHTA, FQGNSA. Trimming took 2 bases from V and 0 from J, leaving 12 bases between them. This CDR3 contains 16 residues. The CDR3 sequence: CASSLSPTPSTDTQYF. The CDR3 DNA reads as TGTGCCAGCAGCTTAAGCCCCACCCCTAGCACAGATACGCAGTATTTT.

This clone has only a few counts. The rearrangement links TRBV19 to TRBJ2-5, with D uncertain. V lost 0 bases to trimming and J lost 5 bases, with 4 bases between them. Germline V gene lookup returns CDR1 LNHDA and CDR2 SQIVND (reference sequence). The CDR3 totals 12 residues. The CDR3 nucleotides are TGTGCCAGTAGTATAGATGGCGAGACCCAGTACTTC. Amino acid sequence: CASSIDGETQYF.

The chain joins TRBV28 to TRBJ1-2; 8 positions match TRBD1. Germline assignment: CDR1 MDHEN and CDR2 SYDVKM. The CDR3 sequence is 16 residues long. V lost 4 bases and J lost 8; bases outside the gene matches: 15. DNA of the CDR3: TGTGCCAGCAGTTCTCTCATCTCCGGACAGGGTCGAGGCTACACCTTC. Its protein is CASSSLISGQGRGYTF.

The rearrangement uses TRBV5-1 and TRBJ1-6, with D uncertain. V shed 0 bases and J shed 7 bases, with 5 bases lying between them. CDR3 length equals 13 residues. Germline V gene data show CDR1 as SGHRS and CDR2 as YFSETQ. The CDR3 region is CASSLGPNSPLHF. In DNA form, the CDR3 reads TGCGCCAGCAGCTTGGGGCCAAATTCACCCCTCCACTTT.

The rearrangement joins TRBV29-1 to TRBJ1-2; D uncertain. The CDR3 sequence is 11 residues long. Germline values: CDR1 SQVTM, CDR2 ANQGSEA. Trimming left V 2 bases short and J 5 bases short, with 6 bases between. The CDR3 DNA is TGCAGCGTTGAACAGGCTTATGGCTACACCTTC. This gives the protein CSVEQAYGYTF.

This chain connects TRBV2 to TRBJ1-5; possible D gene TRBD1, 6 bases. This CDR3 is 13 amino acids long. CDR1 and CDR2 from the germline V gene are SNHLY and FYNNEI. Trimming pared 8 bases from V and 2 bases from J, leaving 10 bases between. CDR3 region: CASGGEGNQPQHF. The CDR3 nucleotides read TGTGCCAGCGGGGGCGAAGGCAATCAGCCCCAGCATTTT.

This chain uses TRBV28 with TRBJ1-2, with TRBD1 matching over 7 bases. Trimming cost V 5 bases and J 4 bases; bases outside gene matches: 7. CDR3 length: 14 residues. Germline V gene sequence: CDR1 MDHEN, CDR2 SYDVKM. The CDR3 loop is CASSPHRDSYGYTF. The CDR3 nucleotides are TGTGCCAGCAGTCCCCACCGGGACAGCTATGGCTACACCTTC.

The chain employs TRBV4-2 and TRBJ2-1; TRBD2 agrees at 7 bases. Germline V CDR1 and CDR2: LGHNA, YNFKEQ. This CDR3 region has 12 residues. Trimming removed 5 bases from V and 12 bases from J; junction bases left unmatched: 7. The CDR3 spells CASSSRGVVQFF. As DNA, the CDR3 is TGTGCCAGCAGCTCCCGGGGGGTAGTGCAGTTCTTC.

The rearrangement joins TRBV2 to TRBJ2-1; TRBD2 matches at 13 bases. The CDR3 extends over 15 amino acids. V gave up 5 bases and J gave up 4 bases; unmatched junction bases: 2. Per germline, CDR1 SNHLY and CDR2 FYNNEI. This CDR3 reads CASSQLAGGYNEQFF. CDR3 in DNA: TGTGCCAGCAGTCAACTAGCGGGAGGGTACAATGAGCAGTTCTTC.

V and J are TRBV6-2 or TRBV6-3 and TRBJ2-2, with TRBD1 matching over 7 bases. From germline, CDR1 is MNHEY and CDR2 SVGEGT. Unmatched junction bases numbered 10, after V lost 2 bases and J lost 1 base. CDR3 length: 18 residues. CDR3 nucleotide sequence: TGTGCCAGCAGTTACGACGTTCCGGGACAGAAGAACACCGGGGAGCTGTTTTTT. Encoded protein: CASSYDVPGQKNTGELFF.

This clone has a single count. The chain combines TRBV24-1 with TRBJ2-1, with 8 bases aligning to TRBD1. Unmatched junction bases numbered 11, after V lost 2 bases and J lost 6 bases. Per germline, CDR1 KGHDR and CDR2 SFDVKD. The CDR3 length is 17 residues. For the CDR3, the DNA is TGTGCCACCAGTGATTCTGGATGGGGACAGGTCAGCAATGAGCAGTTCTTC. Translation gives CATSDSGWGQVSNEQFF.

This chain joins TRBV10-3 and TRBJ1-4; TRBD1 matches 10 bases. The junction had 15 bases not matched to a gene; V was cut back by 6 bases and J by 8 bases. Per germline, CDR1 ENHRY and CDR2 SYGVKD. The CDR3 runs 17 residues. The CDR3 DNA sequence: TGTGCCATCAGCCCCGGGACAGGGGTGGGCCATGGGGAAAAACTGTTTTTT. This gives the protein CAISPGTGVGHGEKLFF.

V gene TRBV28 combines with J gene TRBJ1-1; a weak D match, TRBD1 (5 bases). V was clipped by 6 bases and J by 0 bases, with 14 bases between them. CDR1 and CDR2 (germline): MDHEN, SYDVKM. This CDR3 region has 15 residues. This chain's CDR3 is CASRRDLGMNTEAFF. In nucleotides, the CDR3 is TGTGCCAGCAGACGGGACTTAGGAATGAACACTGAAGCTTTCTTT. Supplemented by reference TRBV28 and TRBJ1-1, the full variable domain reads DVKVTQSSRYLVKRTGEKVFLECVQDMDHENMFWYRQDPGLGLRLIYFSYDVKMKEKGDIPEGYSVSREKKERFSLILESASTNQTSMYLCASRRDLGMNTEAFFGQGTRLTVV.

The V gene is TRBV5-4, the J gene TRBJ2-3, with D perhaps TRBD2 (6 bases). V was clipped by 0 bases and J by 0 bases, with 11 bases between them. There are 16 residues in the CDR3. CDR1 and CDR2 (germline): SGHNT, YYREEE (reference sequence). The CDR3 nucleotides are TGTGCCAGCAGCTTGGGCTCCGGGACTAGCACAGATACGCAGTATTTT. Translating it yields CASSLGSGTSTDTQYF.

This clone occurred once. The gene calls are TRBV10-3 and TRBJ2-5; TRBD1 is a possible D gene (6 bases). Trimming took off 5 bases at V and 1 base at J, with 11 bases between the two ends. Germline-derived CDR1 and CDR2 are ENHRY and SYGVKD. CDR3 size: 14 residues. Here the CDR3 DNA reads TGTGCCATCAGTAAGACAGGTCCCCAAGAGACCCAGTACTTC. Encoded protein: CAISKTGPQETQYF.

The V call is TRBV28, the J call TRBJ1-4, with D possibly TRBD1 on 5 matching bases. V dropped 2 bases and J dropped 7 bases, with 17 bases sitting between them. The V gene's germline CDR1 is MDHEN and CDR2 SYDVKM. The CDR3 extends over 16 amino acids. The CDR3: CASSLELGPGPEKLFF. As DNA, the CDR3 is TGTGCCAGCAGTTTAGAGTTGGGCCCAGGGCCTGAAAAACTGTTTTTT.

The count of this clone is one. CDR3 coding DNA: TGTGCCAGCTCACCAGAGATCCAAGAGACCCAGTACTTC. It translates to CASSPEIQETQYF. This chain joins TRBV18 and TRBJ2-5; D gene unclear. The CDR3 spans 13 residues. Germline V CDR1 and CDR2: KGHSH, LQKENI. The V and J ends lost 2 bases and 1 base respectively, with 5 bases between them.

The CDR3 DNA follows: TGTGCCAGCAGCCCAGGGACTAGCGGGGGAACACAAGAGACCCAGTACTTC. Translated: CASSPGTSGGTQETQYF. This chain connects TRBV9 to TRBJ2-5, with 14 nucleotides matching TRBD2. There are 17 residues in the CDR3. From germline, CDR1 is SGDLS and CDR2 YYNGEE. V trimming: 4 bases; J trimming: 2 bases; junction bases outside the gene matches: 7.

The chain joins TRBV27 to TRBJ1-1; D not certain. Trimming stripped 2 bases from V and 4 bases from J, with 8 bases between. This CDR3 is built from 13 residues. Germline V CDR1 and CDR2: MNHEY, SMNVEV (reference sequence). The CDR3 DNA follows: TGTGCCAGCAGTTTACCCGGCGGCACTGAAGCTTTCTTT. Its translation is CASSLPGGTEAFF.

This clone was detected only once. This chain uses TRBV19 with TRBJ1-1; D may be TRBD1 (5 bases). CDR3 length equals 14 residues. Trimming stripped 7 bases from V and 2 bases from J, with 14 bases between. The germline V gene encodes CDR1 LNHDA and CDR2 SQIVND (reference sequence). The CDR3 region has the DNA TGTGCCAGTACCACGCTCAGGGCAAACACTGAAGCTTTCTTT. Protein sequence: CASTTLRANTEAFF.

The chain uses TRBV14 and TRBJ2-1; 8 positions agree with TRBD2. This CDR3 region has 15 residues. Germline CDR1 SGHDN, CDR2 FVKESK. V was pared by 4 bases and J by 8 bases, with 10 bases of the junction left unmatched. The CDR3 DNA reads as TGTGCCAGCAGCCGAAGCGTTAGCGGGACCTATGAGCAGTTCTTC. It encodes CASSRSVSGTYEQFF.

The chain combines TRBV6-2 or TRBV6-3 with TRBJ1-2, with 9 bases fitting TRBD1. Losses at the gene ends were 2 bases for V and 4 bases for J; bases not matched to a gene: 5. Germline loops: CDR1 MNHEY, CDR2 SVGEGT. This CDR3 comprises 15 residues. The CDR3 reads CASSYPGQGPYGYTF. CDR3 coding DNA: TGTGCCAGCAGTTACCCTGGACAGGGGCCCTATGGCTACACCTTC.